This T cell receptor (beta chain) was recorded in a study of CXCR3-negative and CXCR3-positive naive CD8 T cells. The study, taken as a whole, reports: TCR strength was inferred from TRB CDR3 properties, while surface CD5 was comparable between naive subsets. Naive cells, whether CXCR3-negative or CXCR3-positive, had similar TRBV-TRBJ usage, while memory cells differed. Diversity was high in both naive subsets and much lower in memory cells. Hydrophobicity was higher for TRB CDR3s found in CXCR3-positive naive cells than in CXCR3-negative naive cells.

Note on this clonotype: Its target is unknown.

Germline values: CDR1 SGHTA, CDR2 FQGTGA. The CDR3 covers 16 residues. The libraries of TRB cDNA were constructed through 5' RACE using UMI labels. TCRdb reworked the 5' RACE reads into one entry per CDR3 protein, no DNA. The sample's table shows 130,000 to 150,000 distinct CDR3 sequences. The source is a human donor in good health. Some clones in this sample may be carry-over from other donors' samples. Source material: naive CXCR3+ CD8+ T cells from blood. Stated subset: CD45RO-CCR7+CD27+CD95- naive CD8+ T cells expressing CXCR3 (TNR3+). The chain carries TRBV7-3 and TRBJ2-3; as DNA is missing, the TRBD1 call by TCRdb cannot be tested. This CDR3 reads CASSLSGDPWADTQYF.